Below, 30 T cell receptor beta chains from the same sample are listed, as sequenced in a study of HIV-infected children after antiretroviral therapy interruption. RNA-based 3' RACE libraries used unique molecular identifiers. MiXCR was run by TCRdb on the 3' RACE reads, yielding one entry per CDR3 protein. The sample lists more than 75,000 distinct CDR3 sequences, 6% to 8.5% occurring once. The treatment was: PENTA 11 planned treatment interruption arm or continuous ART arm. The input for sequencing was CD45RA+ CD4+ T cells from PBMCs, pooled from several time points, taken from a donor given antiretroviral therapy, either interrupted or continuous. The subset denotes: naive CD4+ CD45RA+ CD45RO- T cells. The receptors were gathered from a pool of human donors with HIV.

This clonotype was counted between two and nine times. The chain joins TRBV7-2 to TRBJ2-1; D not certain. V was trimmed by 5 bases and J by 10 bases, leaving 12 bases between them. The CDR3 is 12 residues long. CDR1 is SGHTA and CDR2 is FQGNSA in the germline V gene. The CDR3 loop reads CASSPPPREQFF. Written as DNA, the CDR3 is TGTGCCAGCAGCCCCCCCCCCAGAGAGCAGTTCTTC.

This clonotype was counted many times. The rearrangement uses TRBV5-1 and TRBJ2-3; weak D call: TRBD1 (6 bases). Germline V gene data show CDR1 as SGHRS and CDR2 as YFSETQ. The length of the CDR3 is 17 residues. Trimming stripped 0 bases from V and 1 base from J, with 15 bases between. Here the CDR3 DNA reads TGCGCCAGCAGCTTGGTTCGAACAGGGCAGGGCACAGATACGCAGTATTTT. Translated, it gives CASSLVRTGQGTDTQYF.

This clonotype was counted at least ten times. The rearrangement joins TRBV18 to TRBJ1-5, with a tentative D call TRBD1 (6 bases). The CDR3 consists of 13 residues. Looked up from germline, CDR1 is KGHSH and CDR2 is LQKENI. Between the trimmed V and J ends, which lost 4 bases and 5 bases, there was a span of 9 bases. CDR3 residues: CASSRQEDQPQHF. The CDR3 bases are TGTGCCAGCTCACGACAGGAGGATCAGCCCCAGCATTTT.

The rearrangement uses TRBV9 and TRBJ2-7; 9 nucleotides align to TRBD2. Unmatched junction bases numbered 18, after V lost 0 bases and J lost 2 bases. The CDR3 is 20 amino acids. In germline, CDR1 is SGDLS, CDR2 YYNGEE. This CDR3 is CASSVGQPSGWASGTYEQYF. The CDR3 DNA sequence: TGTGCCAGCAGCGTAGGCCAGCCCTCTGGGTGGGCTAGCGGGACCTACGAGCAGTACTTC.

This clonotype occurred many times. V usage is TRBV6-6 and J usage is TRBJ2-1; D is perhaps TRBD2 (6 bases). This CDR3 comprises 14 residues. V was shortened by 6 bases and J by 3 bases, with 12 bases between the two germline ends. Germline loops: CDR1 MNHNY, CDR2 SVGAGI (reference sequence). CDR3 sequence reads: CASRPGVNYNEQFF. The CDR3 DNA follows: TGTGCCAGCAGGCCGGGGGTCAACTACAATGAGCAGTTCTTC.

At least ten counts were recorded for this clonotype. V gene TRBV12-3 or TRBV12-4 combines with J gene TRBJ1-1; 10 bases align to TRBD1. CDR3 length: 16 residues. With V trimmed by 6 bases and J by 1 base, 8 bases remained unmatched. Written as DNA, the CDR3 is TGTGCCAGCAGCTACCGGGACAGGGGTCCGAACACTGAAGCTTTCTTT. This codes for CASSYRDRGPNTEAFF.

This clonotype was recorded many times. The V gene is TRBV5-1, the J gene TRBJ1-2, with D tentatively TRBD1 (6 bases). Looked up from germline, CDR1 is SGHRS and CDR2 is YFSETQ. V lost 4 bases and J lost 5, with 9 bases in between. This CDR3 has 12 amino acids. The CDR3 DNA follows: TGCGCCAGCAGCGAAGGACAGTATGGCTACACCTTC. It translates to CASSEGQYGYTF.

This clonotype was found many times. CDR3 bases: TGCAGCGTTGGATGGGACAGGAACACCGGGGAGCTGTTTTTT. Its protein is CSVGWDRNTGELFF. This chain joins TRBV29-1 and TRBJ2-2, with 7 bases that match TRBD1. Germline assignment: CDR1 SQVTM and CDR2 ANQGSEA. The CDR3 spans 14 residues. Germline trimming cut 4 bases from V and 1 base from J; bases unmatched to any gene: 3.

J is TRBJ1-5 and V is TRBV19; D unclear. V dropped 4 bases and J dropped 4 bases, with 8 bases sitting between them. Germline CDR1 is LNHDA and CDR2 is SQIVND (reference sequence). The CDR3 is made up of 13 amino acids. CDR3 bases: TGTGCCAGTAGTACCCCGGGTAATCAGCCCCAGCATTTT. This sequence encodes CASSTPGNQPQHF. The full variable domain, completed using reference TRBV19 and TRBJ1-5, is DGGITQSPKYLFRKEGQNVTLSCEQNLNHDAMYWYRQDPGQGLRLIYYSQIVNDFQKGDIAEGYSVSREKKESFPLTVTSAQKNPTAFYLCASSTPGNQPQHFGDGTRLSIL.

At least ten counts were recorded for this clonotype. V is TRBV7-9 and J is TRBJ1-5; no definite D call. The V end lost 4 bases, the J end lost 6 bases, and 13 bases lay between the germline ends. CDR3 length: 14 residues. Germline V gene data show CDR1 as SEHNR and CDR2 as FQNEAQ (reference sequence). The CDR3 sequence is CASSSVGSGQPQHF. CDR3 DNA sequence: TGTGCCAGCAGCTCCGTTGGGAGCGGTCAGCCCCAGCATTTT.

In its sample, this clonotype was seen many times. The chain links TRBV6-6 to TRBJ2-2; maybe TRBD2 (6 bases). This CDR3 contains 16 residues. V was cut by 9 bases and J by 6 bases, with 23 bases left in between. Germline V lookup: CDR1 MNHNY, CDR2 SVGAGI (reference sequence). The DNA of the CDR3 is TGTGCCAGTAGATCCGAACCCGGGACGGGGGCCGGGGAGCTGTTTTTT. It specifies CASRSEPGTGAGELFF.

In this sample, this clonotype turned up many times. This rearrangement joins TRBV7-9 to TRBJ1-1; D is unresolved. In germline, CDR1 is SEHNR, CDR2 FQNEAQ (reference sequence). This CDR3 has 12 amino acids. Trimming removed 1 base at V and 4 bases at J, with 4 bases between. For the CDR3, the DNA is TGTGCCAGCAGCTTAGGAATCACTGAAGCTTTCTTT. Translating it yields CASSLGITEAFF.

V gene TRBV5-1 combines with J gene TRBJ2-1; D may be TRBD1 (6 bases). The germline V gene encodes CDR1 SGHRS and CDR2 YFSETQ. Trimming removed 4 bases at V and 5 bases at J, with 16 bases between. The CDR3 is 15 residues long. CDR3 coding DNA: TGCGCCAGCAGCCTCCGGGACACCTCAGACAATGAGCAGTTCTTC. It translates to CASSLRDTSDNEQFF.

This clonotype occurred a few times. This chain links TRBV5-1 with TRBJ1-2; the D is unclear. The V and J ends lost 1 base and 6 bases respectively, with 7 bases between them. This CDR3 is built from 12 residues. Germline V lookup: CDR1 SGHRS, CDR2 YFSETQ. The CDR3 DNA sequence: TGCGCCAGCAGCTTGAGTGAAGATGGCTACACCTTC. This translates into CASSLSEDGYTF.

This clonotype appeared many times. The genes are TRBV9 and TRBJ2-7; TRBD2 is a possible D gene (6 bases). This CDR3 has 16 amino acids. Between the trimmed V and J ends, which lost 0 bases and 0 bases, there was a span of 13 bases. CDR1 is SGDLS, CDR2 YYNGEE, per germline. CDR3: CASSVGVSGSSYEQYF. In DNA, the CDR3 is TGTGCCAGCAGCGTAGGGGTTAGCGGATCCTCCTACGAGCAGTACTTC.

The CDR3: CASRWSDNEQFF. The DNA of the CDR3 is TGTGCCAGCAGGTGGAGCGACAATGAGCAGTTCTTC. This chain uses TRBV2 with TRBJ2-1; D is unclear. Trimming shortened V by 6 bases and J by 5 bases, and 8 bases separated the two germline ends. This CDR3 has 12 residues. Per germline, CDR1 SNHLY and CDR2 FYNNEI.

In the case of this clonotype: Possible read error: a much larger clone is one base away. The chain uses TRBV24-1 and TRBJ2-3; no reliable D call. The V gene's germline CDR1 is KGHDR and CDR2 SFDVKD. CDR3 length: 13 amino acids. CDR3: CATGDSTLDTQYF. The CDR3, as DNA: TGTGCCACCGGTGATTCGACCTTAGATACGCAGTATTTT.

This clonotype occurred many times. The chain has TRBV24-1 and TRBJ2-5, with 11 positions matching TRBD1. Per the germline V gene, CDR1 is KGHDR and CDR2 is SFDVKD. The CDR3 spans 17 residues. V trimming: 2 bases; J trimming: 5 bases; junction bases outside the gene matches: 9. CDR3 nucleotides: TGTGCCACCAGTGATTCTTCTTCCGGGACAGGGGGGGAGACCCAGTACTTC. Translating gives CATSDSSSGTGGETQYF.

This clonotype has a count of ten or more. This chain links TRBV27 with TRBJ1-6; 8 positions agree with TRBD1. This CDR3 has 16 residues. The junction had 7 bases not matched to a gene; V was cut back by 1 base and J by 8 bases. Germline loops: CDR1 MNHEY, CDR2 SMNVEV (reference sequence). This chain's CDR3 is CASSLLTGAMDSPLHF. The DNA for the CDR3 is TGTGCCAGCAGTTTATTGACAGGGGCGATGGATTCACCCCTCCACTTT.

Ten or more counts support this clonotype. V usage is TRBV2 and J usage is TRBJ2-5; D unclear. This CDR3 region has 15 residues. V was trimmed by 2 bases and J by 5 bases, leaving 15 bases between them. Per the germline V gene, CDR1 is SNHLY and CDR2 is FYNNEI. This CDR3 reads CASSEREGYGETQYF. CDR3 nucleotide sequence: TGTGCCAGCAGTGAACGAGAAGGCTATGGGGAGACCCAGTACTTC.

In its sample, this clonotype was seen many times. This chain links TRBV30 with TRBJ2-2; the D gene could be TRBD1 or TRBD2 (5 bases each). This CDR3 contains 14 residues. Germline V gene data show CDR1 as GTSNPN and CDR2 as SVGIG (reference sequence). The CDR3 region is CASFGAANTGELFF. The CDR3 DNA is TGTGCTTCGTTCGGGGCGGCGAACACCGGGGAGCTGTTTTTT.

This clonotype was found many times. The chain's CDR3 is CASSTGSVRYTDTQYF. As DNA, the CDR3 is TGTGCCAGTAGTACCGGCAGCGTCCGCTACACAGATACGCAGTATTTT. The chain recombines TRBV19 with TRBJ2-3; the D is unclear. Trimming cost V 4 bases and J 2 bases, with 16 bases left between them. This CDR3 has 16 residues. Germline V gene lookup returns CDR1 LNHDA and CDR2 SQIVND (reference sequence).

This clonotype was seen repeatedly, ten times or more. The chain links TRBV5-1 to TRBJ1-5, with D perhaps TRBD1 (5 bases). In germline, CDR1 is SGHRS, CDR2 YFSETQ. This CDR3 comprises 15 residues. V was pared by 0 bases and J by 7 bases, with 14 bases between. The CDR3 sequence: CASSLDGQGWQPQHF. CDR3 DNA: TGCGCCAGCAGCTTGGATGGCCAGGGTTGGCAGCCCCAGCATTTT.

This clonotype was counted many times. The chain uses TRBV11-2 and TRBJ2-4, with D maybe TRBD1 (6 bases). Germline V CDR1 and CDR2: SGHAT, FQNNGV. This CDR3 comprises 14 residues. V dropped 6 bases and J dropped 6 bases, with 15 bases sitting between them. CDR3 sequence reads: CASRKGTIGNIQYF. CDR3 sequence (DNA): TGTGCCAGCAGAAAAGGGACAATCGGAAACATTCAGTACTTC.

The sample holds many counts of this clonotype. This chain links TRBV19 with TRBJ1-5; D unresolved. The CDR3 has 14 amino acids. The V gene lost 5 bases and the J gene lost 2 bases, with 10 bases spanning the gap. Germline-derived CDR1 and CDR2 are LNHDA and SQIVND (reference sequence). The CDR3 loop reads CASSLGNGNQPQHF. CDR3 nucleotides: TGTGCCAGTAGTTTGGGCAACGGCAATCAGCCCCAGCATTTT.

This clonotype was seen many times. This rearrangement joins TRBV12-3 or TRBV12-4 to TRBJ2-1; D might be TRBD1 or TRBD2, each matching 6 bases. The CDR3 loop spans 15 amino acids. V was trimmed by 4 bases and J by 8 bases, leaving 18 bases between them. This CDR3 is CASSSLGGRWDEQFF. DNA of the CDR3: TGTGCCAGCAGTTCCCTGGGGGGCAGATGGGATGAGCAGTTCTTC.

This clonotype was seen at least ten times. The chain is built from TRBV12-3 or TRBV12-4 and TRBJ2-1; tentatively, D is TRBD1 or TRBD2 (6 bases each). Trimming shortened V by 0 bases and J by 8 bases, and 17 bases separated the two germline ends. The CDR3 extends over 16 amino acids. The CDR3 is CASSLARGAPGDEQFF. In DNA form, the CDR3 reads TGTGCCAGCAGTTTAGCGAGGGGGGCCCCTGGGGATGAGCAGTTCTTC.

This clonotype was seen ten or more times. CDR3 DNA sequence: TGTGCCAGCAGTTCTCAGAGGTTCTCCTACGAGCAGTACTTC. Its translation: CASSSQRFSYEQYF. The chain couples TRBV6-5 to TRBJ2-7, with D unclear. Germline assignment: CDR1 MNHEY and CDR2 SVGAGI. The V and J ends lost 4 bases and 0 bases respectively, with 10 bases between them. The CDR3 loop spans 14 amino acids.

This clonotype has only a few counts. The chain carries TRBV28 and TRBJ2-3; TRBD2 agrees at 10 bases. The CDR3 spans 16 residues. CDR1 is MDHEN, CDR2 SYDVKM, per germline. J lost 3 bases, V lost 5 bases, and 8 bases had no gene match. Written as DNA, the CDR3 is TGTGCCAGCAGTCCTCTGGAACTAGCGGGGACAGATACGCAGTATTTT. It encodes CASSPLELAGTDTQYF.

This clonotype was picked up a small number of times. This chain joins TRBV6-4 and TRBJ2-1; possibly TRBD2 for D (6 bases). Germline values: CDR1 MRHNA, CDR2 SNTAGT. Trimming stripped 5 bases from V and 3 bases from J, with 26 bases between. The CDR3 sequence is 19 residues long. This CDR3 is CASSPFRSYWGGVYNEQFF. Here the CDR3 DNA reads TGTGCCAGCAGTCCATTCCGTTCTTATTGGGGAGGAGTCTACAATGAGCAGTTCTTC.